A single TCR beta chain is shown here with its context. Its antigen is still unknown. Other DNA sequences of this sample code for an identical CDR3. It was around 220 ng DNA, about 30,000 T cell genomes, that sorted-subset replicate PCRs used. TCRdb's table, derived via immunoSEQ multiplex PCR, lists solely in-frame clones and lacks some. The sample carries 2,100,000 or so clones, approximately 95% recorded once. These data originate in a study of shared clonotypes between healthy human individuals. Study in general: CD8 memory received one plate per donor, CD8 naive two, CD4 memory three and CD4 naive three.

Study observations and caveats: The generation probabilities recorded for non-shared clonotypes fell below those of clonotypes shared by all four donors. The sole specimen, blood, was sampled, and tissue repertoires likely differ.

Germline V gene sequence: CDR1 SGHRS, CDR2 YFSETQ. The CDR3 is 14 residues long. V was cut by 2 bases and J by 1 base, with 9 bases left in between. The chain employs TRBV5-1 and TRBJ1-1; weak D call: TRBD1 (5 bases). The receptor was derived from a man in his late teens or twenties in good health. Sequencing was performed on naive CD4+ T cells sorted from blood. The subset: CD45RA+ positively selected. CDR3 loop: CASSLEGPNTEAFF. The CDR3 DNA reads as TGCGCCAGCAGCTTAGAGGGGCCGAACACTGAAGCTTTCTTT.